These 23 T cell receptor beta chains share one sample of origin, sequenced in a study of cytomegalovirus exposure and HLA in healthy donors. PCR involved 60 Vbeta and 13 Jbeta primers. Here immunoSEQ multiplex PCR was the method, and the copy in TCRdb shows in-frame clones only, minus some. The data show around 94,000 clones, just under 80% seen once. The source material was PBMCs. These receptors all stem from a male donor in good health and CMV-seropositive.

The chain joins TRBV29-1 to TRBJ2-3, with TRBD2 matching 10 bases. CDR1 SQVTM and CDR2 ANQGSEA come from the germline V gene. The CDR3 runs 17 residues. The V and J ends lost 5 bases and 8 bases, in that order; junction bases with no gene match: 19. The CDR3 sequence: CSVTGLAGGNSHGTQYF. CDR3 nucleotide sequence: TGCAGCGTTACTGGGTTAGCGGGGGGCAACTCCCACGGTACGCAGTATTTT.

The chain has TRBV5-1 and TRBJ2-2; 8 bases are a match to TRBD2. The CDR3 totals 19 residues. V shed 3 bases and J 4 bases; nucleotides not matched to a gene: 17. Germline values: CDR1 SGHRS, CDR2 YFSETQ. The CDR3 DNA sequence: TGCGCCAGCAGCTCCAGAGTTGCGAGCGGGAGTGTCGTCACCGGGGAGCTGTTTTTT. It encodes CASSSRVASGSVVTGELFF. The full variable domain, its missing parts supplied by reference TRBV5-1 and TRBJ2-2, is KAGVTQTPRYLIKTRGQQVTLSCSPISGHRSVSWYQQTPGQGLQFLFEYFSETQRNKGNFPGRFSGRQFSNSRSEMNVSTLELGDSALYLCASSSRVASGSVVTGELFFGEGSRLTVL.

The CDR3 loop is CASSPQTGGNEKLFF. Written as DNA, the CDR3 is TGTGCCAGCAGCCCCCAGACAGGGGGGAATGAAAAACTGTTTTTT. The chain links TRBV7-2 to TRBJ1-4, with 9 bases that match TRBD1. Germline loops: CDR1 SGHTA, CDR2 FQGNSA. With V trimmed by 5 bases and J by 5 bases, 6 bases remained unmatched. The CDR3 spans 15 residues.

As for this clone: A read error may produce the germline difference seen at one junction end. V and J are TRBV15 and TRBJ1-4; D not certain. This CDR3 region has 13 residues. The germline V gene encodes CDR1 LNHNV and CDR2 YYDKDF (reference sequence). CDR3 bases: TGTGCCACCAGCAGAGATGGGAGGGCAGGACCATCTTTT. This gives the protein CATSRDGRAGPSF.

The chain joins TRBV4-2 to TRBJ2-5, with 13 bases identical to TRBD2. The DNA end lines up better with TRBJ2-7; the J call may be wrong. CDR1 is LGHNA, CDR2 YNFKEQ, per germline. CDR3 length: 16 amino acids. The CDR3 DNA reads as TGTGCCAGCAGCCAAGACTGGACTAGCGGGAGTCGCGAGCAGTACTTC. This encodes CASSQDWTSGSREQYF.

V and J are TRBV19 and TRBJ2-3, with 9 bases that match TRBD2. This CDR3 has 16 amino acids. V lost 5 bases, J lost 2 bases, and 8 bases stayed unmatched. CDR1 and CDR2 (germline): LNHDA, SQIVND (reference sequence). CDR3 residues: CASSWGLASVTDTQYF. Written as DNA, the CDR3 is TGTGCCAGTAGTTGGGGACTAGCATCTGTCACAGATACGCAGTATTTT. The whole variable domain, filled in from reference TRBV19 and TRBJ2-3, reads DGGITQSPKYLFRKEGQNVTLSCEQNLNHDAMYWYRQDPGQGLRLIYYSQIVNDFQKGDIAEGYSVSREKKESFPLTVTSAQKNPTAFYLCASSWGLASVTDTQYFGPGTRLTVL.

The chain recombines TRBV28 with TRBJ2-5; 14 positions match TRBD2. J lost 1 base, V lost 5 bases, and 9 bases had no gene match. CDR3 size: 18 residues. Germline V gives CDR1 MDHEN, CDR2 SYDVKM. This CDR3 is CASSPHPGLAGAQETQYF. In DNA, the CDR3 is TGTGCCAGCAGTCCCCATCCGGGACTAGCGGGGGCCCAAGAGACCCAGTACTTC.

The chain has TRBV6-1 and TRBJ1-2; D is possibly TRBD1 (5 bases). The germline V and J ends were trimmed by 8 bases and 8 bases, with 12 bases remaining between them. CDR1 and CDR2 from the germline V gene are MNHNS and SASEGT. This CDR3 has 11 residues. The CDR3 coding sequence is TGTGCCAGCCGGGGGGGGAGCGGCTACACCTTC. Its translation: CASRGGSGYTF.

This chain uses TRBV2 with TRBJ1-1; 7 bases fit TRBD1. The length of the CDR3 is 13 residues. The V gene end was trimmed by 5 bases and the J gene end by 6 bases; junction bases not matched to a gene: 6. Germline lookup yields CDR1 SNHLY and CDR2 FYNNEI. DNA of the CDR3: TGTGCCAGCAGTCGAGGGGGCAGGGCTGAAGCTTTCTTT. Protein sequence: CASSRGGRAEAFF.

The chain combines TRBV27 with TRBJ1-1; 8 positions match TRBD1. Germline-derived CDR1 and CDR2 are MNHEY and SMNVEV (reference sequence). V gave up 6 bases and J gave up 4 bases; unmatched junction bases: 10. The CDR3 runs to 15 residues. In DNA form, the CDR3 reads TGTGCCAGCAGGCCGAGGGCAGGGGGCCGCACTGAAGCTTTCTTT. Encoded protein: CASRPRAGGRTEAFF.

The chain recombines TRBV29-1 with TRBJ2-6; D call uncertain. CDR3 size: 13 residues. Between the trimmed V and J ends, which lost 6 bases and 4 bases, there was a span of 10 bases. Looked up from germline, CDR1 is SQVTM and CDR2 is ANQGSEA. The CDR3 DNA reads TGCAGCGTCCTTTCCTCCGGGGCCAACGTCCTGACTTTC. It encodes CSVLSSGANVLTF.

This chain uses TRBV12-5 with TRBJ2-1, with 7 bases fitting TRBD2. Germline CDR1 LGHNT, CDR2 FRNRAP. The CDR3 covers 15 residues. Trimming took 2 bases from V and 6 from J; bases not matched to a gene: 7. The CDR3 sequence is CASGLTAGRSNEQFF. Written as DNA, the CDR3 is TGTGCTAGTGGTTTGACAGCGGGGAGAAGCAATGAGCAGTTCTTC.

This clone occurred a few times. V usage is TRBV7-6 and J usage is TRBJ2-1; 16 bases agree with TRBD2. CDR3 size: 17 residues. CDR1 is SGHVS and CDR2 is FNYEAQ in the germline V gene. J lost 7 bases, V lost 0 bases, and 3 bases had no gene match. The CDR3 nucleotides read TGTGCCAGCAGCTTAGCGGGACTAGCGGGAGGGATTAATGAGCAGTTCTTC. This encodes CASSLAGLAGGINEQFF.

This clone turned up a few times. This chain connects TRBV6-4 to TRBJ1-2, with D possibly being TRBD1 (6 bases). Per the germline V gene, CDR1 is MRHNA and CDR2 is SNTAGT. This CDR3 is 15 amino acids long. The V end lost 8 bases, the J end lost 2 bases, and 18 bases lay between the germline ends. CDR3 nucleotide sequence: TGTGCCAGCCAACCATGGGCAGGGGACAACTATGGCTACACCTTC. As protein: CASQPWAGDNYGYTF.

J is TRBJ1-5 and V is TRBV28, with D possibly being TRBD1 (5 bases). V was shortened by 5 bases and J by 9 bases, with 8 bases between the two germline ends. Looked up from germline, CDR1 is MDHEN and CDR2 is SYDVKM. The CDR3 consists of 11 residues. The CDR3 spells CASSGGGPQHF. The CDR3 DNA reads TGTGCCAGCAGTGGGGGAGGGCCCCAGCATTTT.

The rearrangement links TRBV6-5 to TRBJ1-1, with D maybe TRBD1 (6 bases). This CDR3 comprises 14 residues. Trimming left V 7 bases short and J 1 base short, with 13 bases between. The V gene's germline CDR1 is MNHEY and CDR2 SVGAGI. For the CDR3, the DNA is TGTGCCAGCACCCGGGGGGGGGCGAACACTGAAGCTTTCTTT. The encoded protein is CASTRGGANTEAFF.

The chain uses TRBV7-2 and TRBJ2-5; D not certain. Trimming stripped 1 base from V and 4 bases from J, with 4 bases between. Germline V gives CDR1 SGHTA, CDR2 FQGNSA. The CDR3 has 12 amino acids. As DNA, the CDR3 is TGTGCCAGCAGCTTAGACACAGAGACCCAGTACTTC. Translated, it gives CASSLDTETQYF.

By sample fraction, this clone is medium-sized. J is TRBJ2-1 and V is TRBV19, with TRBD2 matching over 11 bases. The J segment lost 8 bases and the V segment lost 6 bases, leaving 9 bases of the junction unmatched. The germline gives CDR1 LNHDA, CDR2 SQIVND (reference sequence). There are 15 residues in the CDR3. This CDR3 reads CASSRGLAAWDEQFF. DNA for the CDR3: TGTGCCAGTAGCCGGGGACTAGCGGCTTGGGATGAGCAGTTCTTC.

V gene TRBV13 combines with J gene TRBJ2-1, with TRBD2 matching 9 bases. The CDR3 covers 14 residues. CDR1 and CDR2 from the germline V gene are PRHDT and FYEKMQ (reference sequence). The junction had 6 bases not matched to a gene; V was cut back by 5 bases and J by 7 bases. The CDR3 is CASSKGLAPNEQFF. The CDR3 nucleotides read TGTGCCAGCAGCAAGGGACTAGCCCCTAATGAGCAGTTCTTC.

This rearrangement joins TRBV28 to TRBJ2-5; 12 nucleotides agree with TRBD2. CDR3 length equals 15 residues. The ends lost 5 bases at V and 4 bases at J; junction bases unmatched: 5. CDR1 and CDR2 (germline): MDHEN, SYDVKM. CDR3 sequence reads: CASSGTSGSLETQYF. In DNA, the CDR3 is TGTGCCAGCAGTGGGACTAGCGGGTCATTAGAGACCCAGTACTTC.

This clone showed up just once. The CDR3, as DNA: TGCGCCAGCAGCTTTCCCCGGCAGGGCGATGGCTACACCTTC. This codes for CASSFPRQGDGYTF. This chain joins TRBV5-1 and TRBJ1-2; tentative D call: TRBD1 (5 bases). The CDR3 is 14 amino acids. V was clipped by 2 bases and J by 6 bases, with 14 bases between them. Per germline, CDR1 SGHRS and CDR2 YFSETQ.

This clone was recorded a few times. V gene TRBV5-8 combines with J gene TRBJ1-1; D not resolved. Trimming pared 4 bases from V and 0 bases from J, leaving 13 bases between. Germline V lookup: CDR1 SGHTS, CDR2 YDEGEE. The CDR3 is 15 residues long. The CDR3 reads CASSRKIEVNTEAFF. CDR3 bases: TGTGCCAGCAGCCGCAAAATAGAGGTGAACACTGAAGCTTTCTTT.

V is TRBV18 and J is TRBJ1-1; possibly TRBD1 for D (5 bases). This CDR3 has 14 residues. Trimming pared 3 bases from V and 7 bases from J, leaving 15 bases between. Germline assignment: CDR1 KGHSH and CDR2 LQKENI. CDR3 sequence reads: CASSPSYRLGEAFF. The CDR3, as DNA: TGTGCCAGCTCACCCTCTTACAGGCTCGGTGAAGCTTTCTTT.